What follows describes a single TCR beta chain. It has no known antigen specificity. No per-base quality is available; no much larger clone lies one base away. One collaborating source in Seattle enrolled patients during active infection and followed them longitudinally through the course of disease. Each collaborating institution followed its own protocols to collect whole blood in K2EDTA tubes. Collaborator samples were shipped for TCRbeta analysis as frozen whole blood, isolated PBMCs, or DNA extracted from either sample type. This entry is derived from a study of blood T cell repertoires in COVID-19 (TCRdb year 2020). With regard to the full study: Samples from collaborators originated in the United States, Italy and Spain and spanned both the acute and convalescent phases of COVID-19. Subjects who had been exposed to COVID-19, were actively infected with it, or had recovered from it provided the deeply sampled blood TCRbeta repertoires that made up the dataset. Where HLA class I and class II types were available, the types were taken from metadata supplied by the sample provider, not from assay-based typing. Sample metadata almost always included a de-identified subject ID, COVID-19 status, age in years and sex. Samples came from the ongoing ImmuneRACE study (first 160 participants) plus 1,254 subjects from 6 global collaborators. The material from the prospective study consisted of cDNA or gDNA derived from T cells, B-cell-depleted T cells, or PBMCs. The repertoires were released in a freely available public database intended as a resource for research on the immune response to SARS-CoV-2. The paper as a whole reports these results and caveats: The quantity of clinical and demographic metadata differed by source and by participant and was supplied without curation.

The immunoSEQ Assay, a bias-controlled multiplex PCR, was used to amplify TCRbeta CDR3 regions from genomic DNA. As for how the authors treated the data: The number of nucleated cells in each sample was estimated by amplification of reference gene primers within the assay. To quantify the absolute abundance of each unique TCRbeta CDR3 rearrangement, sequence reads were collapsed and filtered. Productive Simpson clonality was computed per sample as the square root of Simpson's diversity index over productive rearrangements. This immuneACCESS table, as held by TCRdb, lists in-frame sequences with V and J called but not all clones. Of the missing ones, under half trace to an unresolved V gene in checked studies; the others have no known cause. Clone size and V and J calls were adopted from that table, with D and trimming inferred from the DNA. The sample table shows approximately 350,000 clones, and 85% to 90% are seen once. The ten biggest clones cover 6% to 8% of the sample.

The germline V gene (reference sequence) yields GTSNPN for CDR1 and SVGIG for CDR2. Relative to germline, V is 5 bases shorter and J is 7 bases shorter, with 15 bases between their ends. The CDR3 holds 13 amino acids from the cysteine to the phenylalanine. Left in the record is the CDR3 DNA by itself, 39 bases read in frame from the first base. The TCR originated in a woman aged 70-85 years with COVID-19, enrolled during active disease. The chain uses TRBV30 and TRBJ1-3; tentative D gene TRBD1, with 6 bases matching. Sample: peripheral blood. The DNA sequence is given as TGTGCCTGGTCCGGGGGGGGGCCCAACACCATATATTTT. Translated, it gives CAWSGGGPNTIYF.